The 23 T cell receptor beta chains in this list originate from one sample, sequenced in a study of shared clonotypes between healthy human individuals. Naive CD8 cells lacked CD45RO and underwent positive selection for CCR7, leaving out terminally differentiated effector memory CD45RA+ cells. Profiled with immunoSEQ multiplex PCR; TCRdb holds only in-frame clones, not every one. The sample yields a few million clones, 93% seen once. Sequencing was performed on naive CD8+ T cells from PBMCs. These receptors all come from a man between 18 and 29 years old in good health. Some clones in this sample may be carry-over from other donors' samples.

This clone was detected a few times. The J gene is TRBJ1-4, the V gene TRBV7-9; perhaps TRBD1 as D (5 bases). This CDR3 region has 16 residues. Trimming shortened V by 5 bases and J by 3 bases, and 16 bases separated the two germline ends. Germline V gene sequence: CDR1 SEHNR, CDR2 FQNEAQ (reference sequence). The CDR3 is CASSETPTASNEKLFF. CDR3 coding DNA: TGTGCCAGCAGCGAAACCCCGACAGCCTCTAATGAAAAACTGTTTTTT.

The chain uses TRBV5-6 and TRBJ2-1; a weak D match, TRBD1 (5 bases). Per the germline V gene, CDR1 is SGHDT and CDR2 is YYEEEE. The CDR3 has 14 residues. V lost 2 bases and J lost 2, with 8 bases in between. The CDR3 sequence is CASSFGATYNEQFF. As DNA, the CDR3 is TGTGCCAGCAGCTTTGGGGCCACCTACAATGAGCAGTTCTTC.

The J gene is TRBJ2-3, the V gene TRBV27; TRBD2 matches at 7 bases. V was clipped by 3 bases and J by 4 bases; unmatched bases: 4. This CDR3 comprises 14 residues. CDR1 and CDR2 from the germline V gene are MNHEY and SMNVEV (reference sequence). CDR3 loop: CASSFYRGADTQYF. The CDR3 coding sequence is TGTGCCAGCAGTTTCTATCGGGGGGCAGATACGCAGTATTTT.

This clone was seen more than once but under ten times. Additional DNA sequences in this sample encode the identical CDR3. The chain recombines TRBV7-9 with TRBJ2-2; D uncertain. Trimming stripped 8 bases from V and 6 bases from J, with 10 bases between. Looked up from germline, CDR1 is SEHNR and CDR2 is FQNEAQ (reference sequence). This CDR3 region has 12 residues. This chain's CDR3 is CASSPRPGELFF. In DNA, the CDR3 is TGTGCCAGCTCCCCCCGGCCCGGGGAGCTGTTTTTT.

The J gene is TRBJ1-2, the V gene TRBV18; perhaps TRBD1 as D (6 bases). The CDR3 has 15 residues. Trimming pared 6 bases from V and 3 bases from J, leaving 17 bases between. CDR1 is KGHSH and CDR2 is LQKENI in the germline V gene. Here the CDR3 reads CASSLGGLTHYGYTF. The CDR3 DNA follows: TGTGCCAGCTCGTTGGGGGGCCTCACCCACTATGGCTACACCTTC.

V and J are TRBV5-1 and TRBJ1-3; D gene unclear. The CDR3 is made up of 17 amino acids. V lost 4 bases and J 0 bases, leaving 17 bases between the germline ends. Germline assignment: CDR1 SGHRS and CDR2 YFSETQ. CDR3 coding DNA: TGCGCCAGCAGCCCCAGTGCCTGGGGTCTCTCTGGAAACACCATATATTTT. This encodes CASSPSAWGLSGNTIYF.

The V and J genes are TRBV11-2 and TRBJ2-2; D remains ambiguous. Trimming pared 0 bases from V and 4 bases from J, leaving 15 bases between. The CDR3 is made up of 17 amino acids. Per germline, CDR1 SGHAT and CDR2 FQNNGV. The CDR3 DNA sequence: TGTGCCAGCAGCTTAGACAGGATACCTCGCGGCACCGGGGAGCTGTTTTTT. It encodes CASSLDRIPRGTGELFF.

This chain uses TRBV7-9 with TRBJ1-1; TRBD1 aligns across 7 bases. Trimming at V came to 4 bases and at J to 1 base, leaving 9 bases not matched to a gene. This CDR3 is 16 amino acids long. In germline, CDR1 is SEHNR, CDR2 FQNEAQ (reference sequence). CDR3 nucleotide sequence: TGTGCCAGCAGCTATGGTCCGGGACAGAAGAACACTGAAGCTTTCTTT. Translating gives CASSYGPGQKNTEAFF.

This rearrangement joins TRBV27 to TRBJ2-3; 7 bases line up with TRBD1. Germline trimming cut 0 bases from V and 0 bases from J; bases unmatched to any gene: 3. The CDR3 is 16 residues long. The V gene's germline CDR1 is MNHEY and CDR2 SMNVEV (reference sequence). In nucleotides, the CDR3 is TGTGCCAGCAGTTTATCACAGGGGATTAGCACAGATACGCAGTATTTT. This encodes CASSLSQGISTDTQYF.

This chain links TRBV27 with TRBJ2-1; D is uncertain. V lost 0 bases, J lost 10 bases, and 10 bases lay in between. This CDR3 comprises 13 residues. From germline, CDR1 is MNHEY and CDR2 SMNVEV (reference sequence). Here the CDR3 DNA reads TGTGCCAGCAGTTTATCGAGACTGACAGAGCAGTTCTTC. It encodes CASSLSRLTEQFF.

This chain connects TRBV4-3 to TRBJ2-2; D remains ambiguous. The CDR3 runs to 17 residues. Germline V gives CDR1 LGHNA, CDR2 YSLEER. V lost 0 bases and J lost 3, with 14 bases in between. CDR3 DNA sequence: TGCGCCAGCAGCCAAGACTCCCAACCCTGGGACACCGGGGAGCTGTTTTTT. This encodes CASSQDSQPWDTGELFF.

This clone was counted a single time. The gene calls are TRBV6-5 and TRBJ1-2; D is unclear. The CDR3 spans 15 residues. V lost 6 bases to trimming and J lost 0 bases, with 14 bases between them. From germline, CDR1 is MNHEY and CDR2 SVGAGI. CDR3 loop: CASSIRAFSNYGYTF. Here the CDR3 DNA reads TGTGCCAGCAGCATCCGGGCCTTTTCTAACTATGGCTACACCTTC.

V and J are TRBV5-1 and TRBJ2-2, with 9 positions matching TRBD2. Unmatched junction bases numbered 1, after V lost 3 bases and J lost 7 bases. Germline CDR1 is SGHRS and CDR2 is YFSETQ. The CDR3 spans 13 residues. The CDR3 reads CASSSSGVGELFF. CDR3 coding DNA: TGCGCCAGCAGCTCTAGCGGGGTCGGGGAGCTGTTTTTT. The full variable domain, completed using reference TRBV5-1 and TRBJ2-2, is KAGVTQTPRYLIKTRGQQVTLSCSPISGHRSVSWYQQTPGQGLQFLFEYFSETQRNKGNFPGRFSGRQFSNSRSEMNVSTLELGDSALYLCASSSSGVGELFFGEGSRLTVL.

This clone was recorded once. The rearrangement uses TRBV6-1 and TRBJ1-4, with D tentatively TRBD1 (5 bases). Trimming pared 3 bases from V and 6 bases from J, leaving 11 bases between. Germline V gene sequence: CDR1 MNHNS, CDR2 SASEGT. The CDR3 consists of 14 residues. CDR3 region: CASSEWRGDEKLFF. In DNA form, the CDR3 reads TGTGCCAGCAGTGAGTGGAGGGGTGATGAAAAACTGTTTTTT.

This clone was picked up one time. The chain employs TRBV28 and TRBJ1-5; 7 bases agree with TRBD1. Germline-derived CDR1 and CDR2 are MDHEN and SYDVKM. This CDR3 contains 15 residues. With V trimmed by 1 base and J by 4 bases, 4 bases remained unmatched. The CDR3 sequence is CASSLSRGRNQPQHF. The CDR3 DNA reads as TGTGCCAGCAGTTTATCAAGGGGGCGAAATCAGCCCCAGCATTTT.

The CDR3 coding sequence is TGTGCCATCAGGGTCGCGGGAGGGGCCCCCTACAATGAGCAGTTCTTC. Translating it yields CAIRVAGGAPYNEQFF. The chain joins TRBV10-3 to TRBJ2-1, with 9 bases fitting TRBD2. The ends lost 6 bases at V and 2 bases at J; junction bases unmatched: 8. CDR3 length: 16 amino acids. Germline V gene data show CDR1 as ENHRY and CDR2 as SYGVKD.

The chain's CDR3 is CASSLDRSNEQFF. The CDR3 nucleotides are TGTGCCAGCAGCTTAGACAGGTCCAATGAGCAGTTCTTC. V usage is TRBV11-2 and J usage is TRBJ2-1; D unclear. The CDR3 runs to 13 residues. The V gene's germline CDR1 is SGHAT and CDR2 FQNNGV. V was pared by 0 bases and J by 6 bases, with 6 bases between.

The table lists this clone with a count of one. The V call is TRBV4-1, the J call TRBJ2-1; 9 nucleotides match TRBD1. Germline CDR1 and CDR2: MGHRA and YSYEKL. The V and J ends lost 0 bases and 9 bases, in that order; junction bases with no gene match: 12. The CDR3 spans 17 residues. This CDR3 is CASSQERDRDSRGEQFF. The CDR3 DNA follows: TGCGCCAGCAGCCAAGAACGGGACAGGGACTCCCGAGGTGAGCAGTTCTTC.

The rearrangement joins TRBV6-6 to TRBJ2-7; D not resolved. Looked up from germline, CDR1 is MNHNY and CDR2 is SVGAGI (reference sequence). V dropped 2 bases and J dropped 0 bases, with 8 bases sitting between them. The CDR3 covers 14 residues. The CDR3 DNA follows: TGTGCCAGCAGTTACGTCCGCACCTCCTACGAGCAGTACTTC. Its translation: CASSYVRTSYEQYF.

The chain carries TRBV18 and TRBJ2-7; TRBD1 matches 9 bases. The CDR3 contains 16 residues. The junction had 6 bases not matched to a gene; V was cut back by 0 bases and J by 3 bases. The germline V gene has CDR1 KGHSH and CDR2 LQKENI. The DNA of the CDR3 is TGTGCCAGCTCACCACCCTGGGACAGGGCTAGCTACGAGCAGTACTTC. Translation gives CASSPPWDRASYEQYF.

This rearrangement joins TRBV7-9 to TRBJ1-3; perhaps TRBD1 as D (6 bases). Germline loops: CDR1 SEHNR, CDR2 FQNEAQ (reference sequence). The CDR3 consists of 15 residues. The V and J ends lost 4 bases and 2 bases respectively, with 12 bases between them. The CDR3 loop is CASSSLDRPGNTIYF. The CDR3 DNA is TGTGCCAGCAGCTCACTCGACAGGCCTGGAAACACCATATATTTT.

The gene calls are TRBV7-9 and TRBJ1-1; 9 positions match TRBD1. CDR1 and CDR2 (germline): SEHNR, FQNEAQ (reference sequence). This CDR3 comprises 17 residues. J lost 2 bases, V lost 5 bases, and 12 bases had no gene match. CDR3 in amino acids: CASSPSPGTGPNTEAFF. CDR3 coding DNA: TGTGCCAGCAGCCCTTCTCCCGGGACAGGGCCCAACACTGAAGCTTTCTTT.

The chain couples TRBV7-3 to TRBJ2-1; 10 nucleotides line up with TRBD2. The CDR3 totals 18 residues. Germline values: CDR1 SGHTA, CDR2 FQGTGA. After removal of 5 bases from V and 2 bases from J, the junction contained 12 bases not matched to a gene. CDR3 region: CASSRLASGRWAYNEQFF. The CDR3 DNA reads TGTGCCAGCAGCCGTTTGGCTAGCGGGAGATGGGCCTACAATGAGCAGTTCTTC.